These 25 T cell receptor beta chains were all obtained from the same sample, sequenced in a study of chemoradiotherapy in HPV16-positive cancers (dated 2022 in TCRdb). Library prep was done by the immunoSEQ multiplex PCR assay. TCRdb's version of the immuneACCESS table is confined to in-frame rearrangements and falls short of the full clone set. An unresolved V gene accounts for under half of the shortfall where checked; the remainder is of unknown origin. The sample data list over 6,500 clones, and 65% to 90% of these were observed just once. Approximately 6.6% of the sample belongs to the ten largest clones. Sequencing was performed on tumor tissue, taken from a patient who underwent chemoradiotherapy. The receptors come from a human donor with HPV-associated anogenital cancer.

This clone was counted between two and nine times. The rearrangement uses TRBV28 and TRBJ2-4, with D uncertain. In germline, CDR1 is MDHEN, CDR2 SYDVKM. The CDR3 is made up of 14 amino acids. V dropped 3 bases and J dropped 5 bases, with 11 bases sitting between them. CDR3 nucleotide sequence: TGTGCCAGCAGTTTCCATGGGTCCGAAAACATTCAGTACTTC. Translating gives CASSFHGSENIQYF.

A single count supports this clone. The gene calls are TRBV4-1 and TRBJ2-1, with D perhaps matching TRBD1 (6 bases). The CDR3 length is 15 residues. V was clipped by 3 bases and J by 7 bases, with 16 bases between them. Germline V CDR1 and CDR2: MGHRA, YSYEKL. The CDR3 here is CASSQHTNRENEQFF. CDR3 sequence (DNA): TGCGCCAGCAGCCAGCATACCAACAGGGAGAATGAGCAGTTCTTC.

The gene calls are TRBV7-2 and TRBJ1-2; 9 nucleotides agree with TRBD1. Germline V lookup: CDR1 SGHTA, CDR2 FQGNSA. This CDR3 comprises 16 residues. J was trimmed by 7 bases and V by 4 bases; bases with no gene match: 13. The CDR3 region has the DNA TGTGCCAGCAGCTCTTCTTGGGACAGGGCGGGCATTGGCTACACCTTC. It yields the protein CASSSSWDRAGIGYTF.

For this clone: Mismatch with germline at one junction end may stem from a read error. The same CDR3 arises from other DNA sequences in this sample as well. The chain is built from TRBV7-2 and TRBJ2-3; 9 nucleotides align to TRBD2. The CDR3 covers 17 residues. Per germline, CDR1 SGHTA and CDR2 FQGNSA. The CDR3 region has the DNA TGTGCCAGCAGCTTAGATGGTAGCGGGGGTTTTGCAGATACGCAATATTTT. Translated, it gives CASSLDGSGGFADTQYF.

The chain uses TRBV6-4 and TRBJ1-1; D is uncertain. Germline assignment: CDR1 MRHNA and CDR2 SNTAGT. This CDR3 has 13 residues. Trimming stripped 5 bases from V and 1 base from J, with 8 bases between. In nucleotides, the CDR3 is TGTGCCAGCAGTTATGAACCGAACACTGAAGCTTTCTTT. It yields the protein CASSYEPNTEAFF.

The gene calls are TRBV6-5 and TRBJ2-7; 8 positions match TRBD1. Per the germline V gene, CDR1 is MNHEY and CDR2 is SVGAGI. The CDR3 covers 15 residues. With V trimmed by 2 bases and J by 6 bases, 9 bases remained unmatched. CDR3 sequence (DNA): TGTGCCAGCAGTTACGGCGGACAGGGAGGCGCCGAGCAGTACTTC. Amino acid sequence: CASSYGGQGGAEQYF.

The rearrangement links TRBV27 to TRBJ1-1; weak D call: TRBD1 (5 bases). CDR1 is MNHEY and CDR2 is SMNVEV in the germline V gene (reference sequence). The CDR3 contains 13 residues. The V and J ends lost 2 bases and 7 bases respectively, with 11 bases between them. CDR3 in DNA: TGTGCCAGCAGTTTAAAGCGGGGCCGTGAAGCTTTCTTT. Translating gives CASSLKRGREAFF.

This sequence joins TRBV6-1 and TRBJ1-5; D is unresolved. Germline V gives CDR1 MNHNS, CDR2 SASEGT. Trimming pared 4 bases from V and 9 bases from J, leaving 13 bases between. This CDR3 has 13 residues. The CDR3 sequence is CASSVQTGRPQHF. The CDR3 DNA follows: TGTGCCAGCAGTGTGCAGACCGGCAGGCCCCAGCATTTT.

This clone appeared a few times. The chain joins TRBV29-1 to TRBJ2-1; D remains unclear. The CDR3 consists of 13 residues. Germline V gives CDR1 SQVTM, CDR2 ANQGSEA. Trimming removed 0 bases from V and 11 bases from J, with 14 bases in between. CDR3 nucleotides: TGCAGCGTTGAAGATCCTACGGGTAGCAAGCAGTTCTTC. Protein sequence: CSVEDPTGSKQFF.

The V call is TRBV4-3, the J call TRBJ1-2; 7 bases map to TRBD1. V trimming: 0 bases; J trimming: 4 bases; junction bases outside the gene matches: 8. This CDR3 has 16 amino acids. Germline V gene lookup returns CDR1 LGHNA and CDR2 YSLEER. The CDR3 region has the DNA TGCGCCAGCAGCCAAGATCTCGGAGGGGGCGCCTATGGCTACACCTTC. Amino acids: CASSQDLGGGAYGYTF.

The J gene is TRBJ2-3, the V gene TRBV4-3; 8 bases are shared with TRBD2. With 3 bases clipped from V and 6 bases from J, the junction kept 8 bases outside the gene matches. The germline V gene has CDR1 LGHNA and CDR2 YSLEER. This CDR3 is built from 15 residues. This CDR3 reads CASSHFAGGADTQYF. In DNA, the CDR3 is TGCGCCAGCAGCCATTTTGCGGGGGGAGCGGATACGCAGTATTTT.

The chain's CDR3 is CASTGGTSNTEAFF. Written as DNA, the CDR3 is TGTGCCAGCACAGGGGGCACCTCGAACACTGAAGCTTTCTTT. The chain links TRBV2 to TRBJ1-1; 8 nucleotides agree with TRBD1. From germline, CDR1 is SNHLY and CDR2 FYNNEI. The trim removed 7 bases at V and 1 base at J, leaving 5 bases unmatched. There are 14 residues in the CDR3.

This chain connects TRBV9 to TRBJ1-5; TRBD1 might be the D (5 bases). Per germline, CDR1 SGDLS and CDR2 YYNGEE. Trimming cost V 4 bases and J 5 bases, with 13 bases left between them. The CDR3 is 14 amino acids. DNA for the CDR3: TGTGCCAGCAGCTTTTCAGGGACTGATCAGCCCCAGCATTTT. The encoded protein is CASSFSGTDQPQHF.

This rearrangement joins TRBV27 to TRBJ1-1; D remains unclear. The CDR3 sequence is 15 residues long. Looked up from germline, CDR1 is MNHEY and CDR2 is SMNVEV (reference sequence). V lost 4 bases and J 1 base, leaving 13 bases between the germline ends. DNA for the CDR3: TGTGCCAGCAGTTCCTACCTCGATGGGAACACTGAAGCTTTCTTT. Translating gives CASSSYLDGNTEAFF.

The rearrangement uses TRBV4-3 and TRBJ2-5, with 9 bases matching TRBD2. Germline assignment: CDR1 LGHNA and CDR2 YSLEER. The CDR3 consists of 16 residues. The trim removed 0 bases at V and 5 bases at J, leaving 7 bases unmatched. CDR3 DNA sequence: TGCGCCAGCAGCCAAGATTTGGCGGGGGGGCGGGAGACCCAGTACTTC. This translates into CASSQDLAGGRETQYF.

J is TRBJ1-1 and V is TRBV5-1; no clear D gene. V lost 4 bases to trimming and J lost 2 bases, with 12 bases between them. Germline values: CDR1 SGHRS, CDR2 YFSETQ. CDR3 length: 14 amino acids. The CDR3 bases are TGCGCCAGCAGCCAGGACGGGCTAAACACTGAAGCTTTCTTT. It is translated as CASSQDGLNTEAFF.

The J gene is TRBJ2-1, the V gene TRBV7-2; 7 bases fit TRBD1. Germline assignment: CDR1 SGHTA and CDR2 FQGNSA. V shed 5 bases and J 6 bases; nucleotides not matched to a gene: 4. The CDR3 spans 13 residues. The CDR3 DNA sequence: TGTGCCAGCAGCCGGACAGGCGTCAATGAGCAGTTCTTC. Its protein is CASSRTGVNEQFF.

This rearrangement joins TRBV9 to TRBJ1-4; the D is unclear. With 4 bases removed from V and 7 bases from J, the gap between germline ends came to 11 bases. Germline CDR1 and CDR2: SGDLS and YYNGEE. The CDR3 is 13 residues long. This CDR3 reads CASSRGRSEKLFF. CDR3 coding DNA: TGTGCCAGCAGCCGCGGGAGGAGTGAAAAACTGTTTTTT.

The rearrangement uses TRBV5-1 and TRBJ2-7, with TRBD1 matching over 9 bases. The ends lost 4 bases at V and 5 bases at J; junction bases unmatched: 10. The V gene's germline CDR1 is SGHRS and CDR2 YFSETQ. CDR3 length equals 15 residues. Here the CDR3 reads CASSPGDREANEQYF. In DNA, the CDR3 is TGCGCCAGCAGCCCGGGGGACAGGGAGGCTAACGAGCAGTACTTC.

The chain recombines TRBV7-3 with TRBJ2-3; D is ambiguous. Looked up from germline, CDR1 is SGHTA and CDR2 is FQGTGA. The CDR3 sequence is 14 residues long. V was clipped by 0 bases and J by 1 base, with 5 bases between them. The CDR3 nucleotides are TGTGCCAGCAGCTTAACGGCTGGCACAGATACGCAGTATTTT. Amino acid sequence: CASSLTAGTDTQYF.

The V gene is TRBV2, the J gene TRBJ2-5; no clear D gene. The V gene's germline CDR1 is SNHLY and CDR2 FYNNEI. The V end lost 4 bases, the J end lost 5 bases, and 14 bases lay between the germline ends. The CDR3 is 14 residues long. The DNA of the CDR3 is TGTGCCAGCAGTGCTCGGGCGCCCTGGGAGACCCAGTACTTC. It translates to CASSARAPWETQYF.

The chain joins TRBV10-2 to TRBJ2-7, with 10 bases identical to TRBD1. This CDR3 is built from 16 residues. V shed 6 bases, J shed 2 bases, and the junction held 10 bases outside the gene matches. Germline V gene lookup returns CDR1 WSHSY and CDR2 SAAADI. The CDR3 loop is CASSPVGQGGTYEQYF. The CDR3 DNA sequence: TGCGCCAGCAGCCCAGTAGGACAGGGGGGTACCTACGAGCAGTACTTC.

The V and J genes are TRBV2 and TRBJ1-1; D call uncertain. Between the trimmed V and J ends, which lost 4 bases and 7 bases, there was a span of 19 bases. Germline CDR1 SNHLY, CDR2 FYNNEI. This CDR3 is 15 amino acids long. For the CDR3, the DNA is TGTGCCAGCAGTGCGCTTCAACTGACGGTAGGTGAAGCTTTCTTT. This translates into CASSALQLTVGEAFF.

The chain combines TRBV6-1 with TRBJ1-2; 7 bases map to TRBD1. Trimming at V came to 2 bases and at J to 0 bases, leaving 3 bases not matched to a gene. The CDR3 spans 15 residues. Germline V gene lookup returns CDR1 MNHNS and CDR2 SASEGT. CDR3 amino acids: CASSERQGANYGYTF. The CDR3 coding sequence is TGTGCCAGCAGTGAAAGACAGGGAGCTAACTATGGCTACACCTTC.

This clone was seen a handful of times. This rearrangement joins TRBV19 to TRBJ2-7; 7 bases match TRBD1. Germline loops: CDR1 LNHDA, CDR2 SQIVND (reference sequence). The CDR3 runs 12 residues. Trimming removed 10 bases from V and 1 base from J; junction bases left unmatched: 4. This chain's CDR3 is CATADRSYEQYF. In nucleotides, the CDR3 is TGTGCCACCGCGGACAGGTCCTACGAGCAGTACTTC.